Sequencing of this T cell receptor (beta chain) was carried out in a study of T-cell memory formation after mild COVID-19. TCRdb re-called the 5' RACE reads with MiXCR, one entry per CDR3 protein. Of roughly 480,000 distinct CDR3 sequences in the sample, roughly 23% were seen once. The V gene's germline CDR1 is LGHNA and CDR2 YNFKEQ. The CDR3 spans 16 residues. Trimming shortened V by 0 bases and J by 6 bases, and 15 bases separated the two germline ends. The sample taken for sequencing was PBMCs or a T cell subset sorted from them (not recorded which). The chain combines TRBV4-2 with TRBJ2-1; TRBD2 is a possible D gene (5 bases). This receptor was identified in an adult woman who had mild COVID-19 (a few samples of this study predate the infection). Cell type and time point are not known. CDR3 DNA sequence: TGTGCCAGCAGCCAAGATTGGCTAGTAGGAGGCAATGAGCAGTTCTTC. It specifies CASSQDWLVGGNEQFF.